The 14 T cell receptor beta chains below all came from one sample that was sequenced in a study of T-cell reconstitution after alpha-beta-depleted transplantation in children. The library targeted TCRbeta and was prepared with unique molecular identifiers. Via MiXCR, TCRdb re-called the PCR reads, giving one row per CDR3 protein. The data contain over 200,000 distinct CDR3 sequences, roughly 10% of them seen just once; the ten biggest clones take up over 5.5%. Specimen: PBMCs from the stem cell graft donor, collected from the stem cell graft. The receptors shown here come from a human donor who donated a stem cell graft to a child with acute lymphoblastic leukemia.

This clonotype was recorded at least ten times. The rearrangement links TRBV20-1 to TRBJ1-4; D remains unclear. V was cut by 4 bases and J by 0 bases, with 15 bases left in between. The CDR3 spans 16 residues. Germline loops: CDR1 DFQATT, CDR2 SNEGSKA (reference sequence). CDR3 nucleotide sequence: TGCAGTGCTAAAGAACAGCAACGTACAACTAATGAAAAACTGTTTTTT. Residues: CSAKEQQRTTNEKLFF.

A remark on this clonotype: The conserved phenylalanine or tryptophan normally closing the CDR3 is absent here, so this likely arose from a read error. The chain joins TRBV5-1 to TRBJ2-2; D gene uncertain. Trimming took off 9 bases at V and 4 bases at J, with 16 bases between the two ends. The CDR3 is made up of 14 amino acids. Germline loops: CDR1 SGHRS, CDR2 YFSETQ. The CDR3 is CAMSSKLPTGELFC. In DNA form, the CDR3 reads TGCGCCATGAGCTCCAAGCTACCCACCGGGGAGCTGTTTTGT.

This clonotype was counted only a few times. J is TRBJ1-1 and V is TRBV20-1; D is unclear. Germline values: CDR1 DFQATT, CDR2 SNEGSKA (reference sequence). The CDR3 is made up of 12 amino acids. V shed 2 bases and J shed 1 base, with 5 bases lying between them. CDR3 amino acids: CSARRENTEAFF. The CDR3 nucleotides read TGCAGTGCTAGACGGGAGAACACTGAAGCTTTCTTT.

The V and J genes are TRBV25-1 and TRBJ2-4; 9 bases fit TRBD1. Germline V gene data show CDR1 as MGHDK and CDR2 as SYGVNS. With V trimmed by 1 base and J by 6 bases, 10 bases remained unmatched. The CDR3 runs to 17 residues. The CDR3 loop is CASSESGTGRRANIQYF. Here the CDR3 DNA reads TGTGCCAGCAGTGAATCCGGGACAGGGAGGAGGGCAAACATTCAGTACTTC.

This chain uses TRBV15 with TRBJ2-7; D uncertain. V was shortened by 0 bases and J by 3 bases, with 9 bases between the two germline ends. Germline CDR1 LNHNV, CDR2 YYDKDF (reference sequence). The length of the CDR3 is 14 residues. In DNA, the CDR3 is TGTGCCACCAGCAGAGATCCGAACAGCTACGAGCAGTACTTC. Amino acid sequence: CATSRDPNSYEQYF.

This clonotype came up a few times. This rearrangement joins TRBV7-8 to TRBJ1-3; tentative D call: TRBD1 (5 bases). The CDR3 runs 14 residues. Germline assignment: CDR1 SGHVS and CDR2 FQNEAQ. V was pared by 7 bases and J by 0 bases, with 10 bases between. The CDR3 DNA is TGTGCCAGCACTCTTGGGGGCTCTGGAAACACCATATATTTT. Its protein product is CASTLGGSGNTIYF. Together with reference TRBV7-8 and TRBJ1-3, the CDR3 gives the full variable domain: GAGVSQSPRYKVAKRGQDVALRCDPISGHVSLFWYQQALGQGPEFLTYFQNEAQLDKSGLPSDRFFAERPEGSVSTLKIQRTQQEDSAVYLCASTLGGSGNTIYFGEGSWLTVV.

This clonotype showed up just a few times. J is TRBJ2-7 and V is TRBV20-1, with TRBD2 matching 11 bases. Germline lookup yields CDR1 DFQATT and CDR2 SNEGSKA (reference sequence). This CDR3 region has 14 residues. V shed 3 bases and J 4 bases; nucleotides not matched to a gene: 5. CDR3 residues: CSARGLAGGYEQYF. In nucleotides, the CDR3 is TGCAGTGCTAGGGGCCTAGCGGGGGGTTACGAGCAGTACTTC.

There are many counts of this clonotype. The chain joins TRBV5-1 to TRBJ2-1, with TRBD2 matching 7 bases. Losses at the gene ends were 3 bases for V and 9 bases for J; bases not matched to a gene: 12. The CDR3 consists of 15 residues. The V gene's germline CDR1 is SGHRS and CDR2 YFSETQ. CDR3: CASSWSGAPSSEQFF. The CDR3 region has the DNA TGCGCCAGCAGCTGGAGCGGGGCCCCTAGTTCTGAGCAGTTCTTC. The whole variable domain, filled in from reference TRBV5-1 and TRBJ2-1, reads KAGVTQTPRYLIKTRGQQVTLSCSPISGHRSVSWYQQTPGQGLQFLFEYFSETQRNKGNFPGRFSGRQFSNSRSEMNVSTLELGDSALYLCASSWSGAPSSEQFFGPGTRLTVL.

This clonotype has ten or more counts. The J gene is TRBJ1-1, the V gene TRBV6-1; no clear D. The V and J ends lost 0 bases and 10 bases respectively, with 15 bases between them. The length of the CDR3 is 14 residues. Germline loops: CDR1 MNHNS, CDR2 SASEGT. CDR3 sequence reads: CASSEAQDGVGAFF. The CDR3 DNA reads as TGTGCCAGCAGTGAAGCGCAGGACGGGGTTGGAGCTTTCTTT.

For the CDR3, the DNA is TGCGCAACGGGGGGCTTGTGGACTGAAGCTTTCTTT. It encodes CATGGLWTEAFF. The chain joins TRBV4-3 to TRBJ1-1; TRBD1 might be the D (6 bases). The CDR3 is 12 amino acids. Germline CDR1 LGHNA, CDR2 YSLEER.

This clonotype was detected only a few times. The chain employs TRBV6-1 and TRBJ2-5; possible D gene TRBD1, 6 bases. Germline loops: CDR1 MNHNS, CDR2 SASEGT. The CDR3 is made up of 15 amino acids. V dropped 4 bases and J dropped 2 bases, with 14 bases sitting between them. The CDR3 nucleotides are TGTGCCAGCAGTGGTTTGCAGGGGCTACAAGAGACCCAGTACTTC. It codes for CASSGLQGLQETQYF.

The table lists this clonotype with a few counts. The genes are TRBV7-9 and TRBJ1-1, with D hard to call. V gave up 2 bases and J gave up 5 bases, with 15 bases separating them. The length of the CDR3 is 15 residues. Germline V gene data show CDR1 as SEHNR and CDR2 as FQNEAQ (reference sequence). The CDR3 protein is CASSLFPRELTEAFF. As DNA, the CDR3 is TGTGCCAGCAGCTTATTCCCGAGGGAGTTAACTGAAGCTTTCTTT.

At least ten counts were recorded for this clonotype. The J gene is TRBJ2-2, the V gene TRBV6-2 or TRBV6-3; no clear D. V dropped 5 bases and J dropped 6 bases, with 13 bases sitting between them. This CDR3 spans 14 amino acids. Germline-derived CDR1 and CDR2 are MNHEY and SVGEGT. The CDR3 nucleotides are TGTGCCAGCAGTCTTACCCCGACTCCCGGGGAGCTGTTTTTT. Translating it yields CASSLTPTPGELFF.

This clonotype was picked up many times. The V call is TRBV5-4, the J call TRBJ2-3; either TRBD1 or TRBD2 may fit D (5 bases each). Trimming removed 0 bases at V and 5 bases at J, with 10 bases between. CDR1 is SGHNT, CDR2 YYREEE, per germline (reference sequence). The CDR3 is made up of 14 amino acids. The CDR3 sequence is CASSLVGGGDTQYF. DNA for the CDR3: TGTGCCAGCAGCTTGGTGGGTGGGGGAGATACGCAGTATTTT.